A single T cell receptor beta chain is shown here with its context. Its target is not known. Trimming cost V 6 bases and J 6 bases, with 5 bases left between them. Germline V gene sequence: CDR1 SQVTM, CDR2 ANQGSEA. There are 9 residues in the CDR3. Generated by immunoSEQ multiplex PCR, the TCRdb table keeps only in-frame clones and is missing some. Among around 31,000 clones listed, about 81% were seen once. This sample stems from a study of T cells in narcolepsy. Study-wide results and caveats: Autoreactive HCRT-specific and TRIB2-specific clonotypes were marked in same-patient CSF-versus-blood CD4+ comparisons. Some memory CD4+ repertoires had no autoreactive clone sequences. Autoreactive clonotypes reportedly recurred in blood of same and different patients, not controls.

Sequences were obtained from CD45RA- memory CD4+ T cells from PBMCs. The gene calls are TRBV29-1 and TRBJ1-2, with D unclear. The clonotype comes from a human donor with narcolepsy. Written as DNA, the CDR3 is TGCAGCGTGAGGGATGGCTACACCTTC. Amino acid sequence: CSVRDGYTF.